One and the same sample provided the 10 T cell receptor beta chains below, sequenced in a study of blood T cell repertoires in COVID-19. Assay used: immunoSEQ multiplex PCR; TCRdb lists only in-frame clones, some missing. The sample includes some 240,000 clones, over 80% of them seen just once. Sample: peripheral blood. Receptor source: a woman aged 40 to 50 who had recovered from COVID-19.

The chain joins TRBV7-8 to TRBJ1-1, with 8 positions matching TRBD1. The CDR3 consists of 15 residues. V was clipped by 4 bases and J by 1 base; unmatched bases: 5. From germline, CDR1 is SGHVS and CDR2 FQNEAQ. This CDR3 is CASSWTGFGNTEAFF. The CDR3, as DNA: TGTGCCAGCAGCTGGACAGGGTTTGGGAACACTGAAGCTTTCTTT.

This clone was counted only a few times. The chain employs TRBV29-1 and TRBJ2-2, with D unresolved. Germline CDR1 is SQVTM and CDR2 is ANQGSEA. Trimming shortened V by 5 bases and J by 5 bases, and 18 bases separated the two germline ends. This CDR3 contains 15 residues. CDR3 sequence: CSVSAGFFGTGELFF. The CDR3, as DNA: TGCAGCGTTTCAGCAGGCTTTTTTGGGACCGGGGAGCTGTTTTTT.

The chain recombines TRBV6-6 with TRBJ2-1; the match to TRBD2 covers 7 bases. V was clipped by 2 bases and J by 4 bases; unmatched bases: 8. The CDR3 is made up of 16 amino acids. Germline V gives CDR1 MNHNY, CDR2 SVGAGI (reference sequence). CDR3 DNA sequence: TGTGCCAGCAGTTACGCAACAGCGGGGAAATACAATGAGCAGTTCTTC. Protein product: CASSYATAGKYNEQFF.

The chain couples TRBV15 to TRBJ1-2, with 8 bases identical to TRBD1. Unmatched junction bases numbered 12, after V lost 1 base and J lost 8 bases. Germline V gene data show CDR1 as LNHNV and CDR2 as YYDKDF (reference sequence). The CDR3 totals 16 residues. In DNA, the CDR3 is TGTGCCACCAGCAGAGTAATCCCCCAGGGGGCGAGAGGCTACACCTTC. Protein: CATSRVIPQGARGYTF.

V and J are TRBV7-8 and TRBJ2-2, with 12 positions matching TRBD2. CDR3 size: 17 residues. Trimming took 1 base from V and 4 from J; bases not matched to a gene: 4. The germline V gene has CDR1 SGHVS and CDR2 FQNEAQ. The CDR3 sequence: CASSLGLAGGRTGELFF. In nucleotides, the CDR3 is TGTGCCAGCAGCTTAGGGCTAGCGGGGGGGCGCACCGGGGAGCTGTTTTTT.

This clone was detected only once. The chain links TRBV28 to TRBJ1-1; 11 nucleotides agree with TRBD1. Trimming at V came to 4 bases and at J to 3 bases, leaving 7 bases not matched to a gene. The germline CDR1 and CDR2 sequences are MDHEN and SYDVKM. CDR3 length: 16 residues. As DNA, the CDR3 is TGTGCCAGCAGTTACCCGGTGGGACAGGGGGACACTGAAGCTTTCTTT. As protein: CASSYPVGQGDTEAFF.

The rearrangement links TRBV27 to TRBJ2-1, with 8 bases identical to TRBD2. Germline V lookup: CDR1 MNHEY, CDR2 SMNVEV (reference sequence). The length of the CDR3 is 16 residues. V was clipped by 5 bases and J by 0 bases; unmatched bases: 6. CDR3 in amino acids: CASSRVGTSSYNEQFF. Here the CDR3 DNA reads TGTGCCAGCAGTCGCGTTGGGACTAGCTCCTACAATGAGCAGTTCTTC.

This chain joins TRBV7-2 and TRBJ2-1; TRBD2 matches at 10 bases. Germline CDR1 and CDR2: SGHTA and FQGNSA. The V and J ends lost 4 bases and 6 bases, in that order; junction bases with no gene match: 6. CDR3 length equals 15 residues. CDR3 sequence reads: CASSYQRGGPNEQFF. The CDR3 DNA reads as TGTGCCAGCAGCTACCAGCGGGGGGGCCCCAATGAGCAGTTCTTC. The complete variable domain, with remaining parts taken from reference TRBV7-2 and TRBJ2-1, reads GAGVSQSPSNKVTEKGKDVELRCDPISGHTALYWYRQSLGQGLEFLIYFQGNSAPDKSGLPSDRFSAERTGGSVSTLTIQRTQQEDSAVYLCASSYQRGGPNEQFFGPGTRLTVL.

This clone has a handful of counts. The chain is built from TRBV20-1 and TRBJ1-6, with TRBD1 matching over 10 bases. The CDR3 contains 18 residues. V lost 3 bases and J lost 0; bases outside the gene matches: 8. Germline CDR1 and CDR2: DFQATT and SNEGSKA (reference sequence). CDR3 in DNA: TGCAGTGCTAGTGGACAGGGGGTAACCAGCTCCTATAATTCACCCCTCCACTTT. Translated: CSASGQGVTSSYNSPLHF.

Worth noting for this clone: This sample includes further DNA sequences coding for the same CDR3. The CDR3 DNA follows: TGCGCCAGCAGCTTACAGGGGCGTTCTGGAAACACCATATATTTT. This encodes CASSLQGRSGNTIYF. This rearrangement joins TRBV5-1 to TRBJ1-3; 7 bases map to TRBD1. CDR1 SGHRS and CDR2 YFSETQ come from the germline V gene. The CDR3 is 15 residues long. The junction had 3 bases not matched to a gene; V was cut back by 2 bases and J by 1 base.